Described below is a single T cell receptor (beta chain) sequence and its context. As yet, its antigen is unknown. The data stem from a study of Graves' ophthalmopathy and Graves' hyperthyroidism. Overall study context: Peripheral blood sampling occurred at initial diagnosis, before any treatment.

Overall study findings and caveats: Sensitivity of approximately 90% and specificity of about 81% were achieved when a 13-signature model separated ophthalmopathy from stable hyperthyroidism.

Having ophthalmopathy, the donors showed moderate-to-severe activity, CAS ≥3 and NOSPECS ≥4, with disease lasting under 3 months. Physicians reached a diagnosis by relying on clinical symptoms, serum thyroxine, TRAb, thyroid ultrasound and orbital computed tomography. The authors amplified TCR beta CDR3 regions from RNA transcripts. The library came from an HTBI-primed first-round RT-PCR and a second-round multiplex PCR. TCRdb recomputed calls from the multiplex PCR reads with MiXCR, one row per CDR3 protein. Counted here are about 160,000 distinct CDR3 sequences, less than 45% occurring once; the ten biggest clones make up approximately 5.5%. The CDR3 runs to 17 residues. Per germline, CDR1 LNHNV and CDR2 YYDKDF (reference sequence). The germline V and J ends were trimmed by 0 bases and 11 bases, with 25 bases remaining between them.

Sequences were obtained from peripheral blood. The V call is TRBV15, the J call TRBJ1-1, with D possibly being TRBD1 (6 bases). This clonotype was sampled from a woman in her thirties or forties with Graves' ophthalmopathy. This CDR3 is CATSRDIGGQGPARAFF. CDR3 sequence (DNA): TGTGCCACCAGCAGAGATATCGGGGGGCAAGGACCGGCGAGGGCTTTCTTT. Based on the CDR3 plus reference TRBV15 and TRBJ1-1, the full variable domain is DAMVIQNPRYQVTQFGKPVTLSCSQTLNHNVMYWYQQKSSQAPKLLFHYYDKDFNNEADTPDNFQSRRPNTSFCFLDIRSPGLGDTAMYLCATSRDIGGQGPARAFFGQGTRLTVV.